This T cell receptor beta chain is drawn from a study of T cells in localized non-small cell lung cancer. The CDR3 consists of 12 residues. V was cut by 4 bases and J by 0 bases, with 1 base left in between. Germline loops: CDR1 SGDLS, CDR2 YYNGEE. Here immunoSEQ multiplex PCR was the method, and the copy in TCRdb shows in-frame clones only, minus some. The repertoire holds 1,500 to 2,000 clones, with roughly 21% as singletons. In its sample, this clone ranks as medium-sized. The source was lung tumor tissue, collected before any cancer treatment. The chain recombines TRBV9 with TRBJ2-2; D gene unclear. This clonotype was obtained from a man aged 35 to 70 with stage III lung adenocarcinoma. The CDR3 bases are TGTGCCAGCAGCTCGAACACCGGGGAGCTGTTTTTT. Its translation is CASSSNTGELFF.